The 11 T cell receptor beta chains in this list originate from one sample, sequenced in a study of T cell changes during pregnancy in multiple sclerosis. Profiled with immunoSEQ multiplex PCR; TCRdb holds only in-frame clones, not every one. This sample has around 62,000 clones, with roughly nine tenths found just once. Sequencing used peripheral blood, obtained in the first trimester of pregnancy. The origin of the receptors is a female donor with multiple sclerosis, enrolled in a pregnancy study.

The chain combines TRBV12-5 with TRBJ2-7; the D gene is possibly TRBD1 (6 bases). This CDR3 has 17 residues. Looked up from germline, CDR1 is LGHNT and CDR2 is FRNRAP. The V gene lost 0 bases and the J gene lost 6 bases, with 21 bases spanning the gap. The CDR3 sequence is CASGLVIPQTGAREQYF. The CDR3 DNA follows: TGTGCTAGTGGTTTGGTAATCCCTCAGACAGGCGCGCGCGAGCAGTACTTC.

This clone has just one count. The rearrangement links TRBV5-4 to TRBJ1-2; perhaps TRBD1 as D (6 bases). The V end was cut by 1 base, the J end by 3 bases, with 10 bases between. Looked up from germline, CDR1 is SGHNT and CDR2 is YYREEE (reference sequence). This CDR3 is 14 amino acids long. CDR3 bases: TGTGCCAGCAGCTTGTGGACAGCAGACTATGGCTACACCTTC. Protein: CASSLWTADYGYTF.

The CDR3 loop is CAWMIGGYNEQFF. The DNA for the CDR3 is TGTGCCTGGATGATCGGGGGGTACAATGAGCAGTTCTTC. This chain links TRBV30 with TRBJ2-1; TRBD2 aligns across 7 bases. V was pared by 4 bases and J by 4 bases, with 4 bases of the junction left unmatched. This CDR3 is 13 amino acids long. Germline V gene sequence: CDR1 GTSNPN, CDR2 SVGIG (reference sequence).

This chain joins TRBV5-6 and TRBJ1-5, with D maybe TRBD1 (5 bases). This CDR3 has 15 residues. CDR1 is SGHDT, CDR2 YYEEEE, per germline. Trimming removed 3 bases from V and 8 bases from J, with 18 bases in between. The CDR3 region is CASSYFSRPGEPQHF. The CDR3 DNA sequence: TGTGCCAGCAGCTACTTCTCACGGCCGGGGGAGCCCCAGCATTTT.

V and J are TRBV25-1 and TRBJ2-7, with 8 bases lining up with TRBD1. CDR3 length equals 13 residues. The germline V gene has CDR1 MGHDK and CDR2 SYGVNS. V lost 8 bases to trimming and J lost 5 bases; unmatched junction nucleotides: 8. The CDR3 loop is CASSRTGSNEQYF. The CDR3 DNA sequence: TGTGCCAGCTCAAGGACAGGGAGTAACGAGCAGTACTTC.

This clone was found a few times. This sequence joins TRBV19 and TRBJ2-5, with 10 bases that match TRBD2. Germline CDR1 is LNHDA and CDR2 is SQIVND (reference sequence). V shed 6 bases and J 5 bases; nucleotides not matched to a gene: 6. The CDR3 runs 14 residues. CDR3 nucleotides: TGTGCCAGTAGAAAGCGGGGGGGCGTGGAGACCCAGTACTTC. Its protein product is CASRKRGGVETQYF.

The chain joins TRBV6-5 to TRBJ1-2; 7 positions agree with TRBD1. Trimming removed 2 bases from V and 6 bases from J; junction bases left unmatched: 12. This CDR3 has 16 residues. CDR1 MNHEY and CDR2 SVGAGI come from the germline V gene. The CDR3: CASSYLPDRRGNGYTF. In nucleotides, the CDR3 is TGTGCCAGCAGTTACCTGCCGGACAGGAGAGGGAATGGCTACACCTTC.

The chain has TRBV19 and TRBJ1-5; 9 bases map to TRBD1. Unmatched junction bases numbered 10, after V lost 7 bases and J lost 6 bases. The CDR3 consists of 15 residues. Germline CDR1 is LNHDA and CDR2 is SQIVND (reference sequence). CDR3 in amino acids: CASNEDRGRSQPQHF. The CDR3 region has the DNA TGTGCCAGTAACGAGGACAGGGGAAGGAGTCAGCCCCAGCATTTT.

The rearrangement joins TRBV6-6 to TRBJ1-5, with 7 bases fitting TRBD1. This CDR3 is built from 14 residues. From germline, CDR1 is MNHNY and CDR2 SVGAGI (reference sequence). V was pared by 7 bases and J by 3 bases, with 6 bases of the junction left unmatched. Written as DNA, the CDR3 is TGTGCCAGCAACACAGGGGTTTCCAATCAGCCCCAGCATTTT. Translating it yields CASNTGVSNQPQHF.

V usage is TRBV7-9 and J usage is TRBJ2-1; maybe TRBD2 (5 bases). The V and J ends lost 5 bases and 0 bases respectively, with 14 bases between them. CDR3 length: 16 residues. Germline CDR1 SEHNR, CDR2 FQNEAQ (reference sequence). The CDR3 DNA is TGTGCCAGCAGCCCCGGACTCCTGAGCTCCTACAATGAGCAGTTCTTC. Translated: CASSPGLLSSYNEQFF.

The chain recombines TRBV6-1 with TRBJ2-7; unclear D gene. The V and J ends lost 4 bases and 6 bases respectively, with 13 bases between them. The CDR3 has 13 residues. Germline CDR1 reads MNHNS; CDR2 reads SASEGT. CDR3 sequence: CASSVGRESEQYF. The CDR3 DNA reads TGTGCCAGCAGTGTGGGCAGAGAGAGCGAGCAGTACTTC.